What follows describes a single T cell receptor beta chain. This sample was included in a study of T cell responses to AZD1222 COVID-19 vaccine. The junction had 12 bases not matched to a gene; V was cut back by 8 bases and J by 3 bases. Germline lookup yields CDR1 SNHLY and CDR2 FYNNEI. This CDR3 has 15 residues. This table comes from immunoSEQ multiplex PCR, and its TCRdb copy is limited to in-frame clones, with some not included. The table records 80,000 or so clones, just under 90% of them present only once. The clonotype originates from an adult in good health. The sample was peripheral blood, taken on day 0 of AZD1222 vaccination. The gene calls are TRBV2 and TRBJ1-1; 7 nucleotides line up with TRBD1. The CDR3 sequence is CASGSTGTGDTEAFF. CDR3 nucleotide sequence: TGTGCCAGCGGGTCGACAGGGACGGGGGACACTGAAGCTTTCTTT.